Below, 17 T cell receptor beta chains from the same sample are listed, as sequenced in a study of T-cell memory formation after mild COVID-19. TCRdb re-called the 5' RACE reads through MiXCR, storing one row per CDR3 protein. The sample holds around 310,000 distinct CDR3 sequences, around 15% seen once. The sample was PBMCs or a T cell subset sorted from them (not recorded which). These TCRs come from a man between 18 and 29 years old who had mild COVID-19 (a few samples of this study predate the infection). Cell type and time point are not known.

This chain links TRBV6-2 or TRBV6-3 with TRBJ2-2; no clear D. This CDR3 has 15 residues. Germline lookup yields CDR1 MNHEY and CDR2 SVGEGT. Between the trimmed V and J ends, which lost 6 bases and 4 bases, there was a span of 15 bases. In DNA, the CDR3 is TGTGCCAGCAGCCCGATTTATGGCAGCACCGGGGAGCTGTTTTTT. Its translation: CASSPIYGSTGELFF.

This clonotype occurred a few times. Here the CDR3 reads CASSSPYTSSGELFF. The CDR3 DNA sequence: TGTGCCAGCAGTTCGCCATATACTAGTTCCGGGGAGCTGTTTTTT. The chain is built from TRBV6-2 or TRBV6-3 and TRBJ2-2; D is perhaps TRBD2 (5 bases). V shed 4 bases and J shed 6 bases, with 15 bases lying between them. Germline assignment: CDR1 MNHEY and CDR2 SVGEGT. The CDR3 covers 15 residues.

The rearrangement joins TRBV20-1 to TRBJ2-3, with a possible D match to TRBD2 (5 bases). V was shortened by 4 bases and J by 2 bases, with 7 bases between the two germline ends. This CDR3 spans 12 amino acids. Germline V gene lookup returns CDR1 DFQATT and CDR2 SNEGSKA (reference sequence). CDR3 region: CSAKRDTDTQYF. In DNA form, the CDR3 reads TGCAGTGCTAAACGGGACACAGATACGCAGTATTTT.

This clonotype has a handful of counts. V and J are TRBV28 and TRBJ2-3; the D gene is possibly TRBD2 (6 bases). The CDR3 is made up of 15 amino acids. Per germline, CDR1 MDHEN and CDR2 SYDVKM. Trimming took off 6 bases at V and 0 bases at J, with 13 bases between the two ends. The CDR3 reads CASSRDLSSTDTQYF. As DNA, the CDR3 is TGTGCCAGCAGCCGGGACTTGTCTAGCACAGATACGCAGTATTTT.

The rearrangement joins TRBV7-8 to TRBJ1-5, with TRBD1 as a possible D gene (5 bases). The germline V and J ends were trimmed by 5 bases and 7 bases, with 15 bases remaining between them. Germline-derived CDR1 and CDR2 are SGHVS and FQNEAQ. The CDR3 is 14 residues long. The CDR3 sequence is CASSLRDRGQPQHF. Written as DNA, the CDR3 is TGTGCCAGCAGCCTCCGGGACCGTGGGCAGCCCCAGCATTTT.

This clonotype has just a few counts. The J gene is TRBJ2-4, the V gene TRBV5-6; 9 nucleotides line up with TRBD1. Germline lookup yields CDR1 SGHDT and CDR2 YYEEEE. Trimming removed 3 bases from V and 8 bases from J; junction bases left unmatched: 6. CDR3 length: 14 amino acids. CDR3 in amino acids: CASSYDRGRDIQYF. CDR3 bases: TGTGCCAGCAGCTATGACAGGGGGAGGGACATTCAGTACTTC.

The chain links TRBV20-1 to TRBJ2-3; D remains unclear. Germline lookup yields CDR1 DFQATT and CDR2 SNEGSKA (reference sequence). There are 15 residues in the CDR3. Between the trimmed V and J ends, which lost 2 bases and 4 bases, there was a span of 16 bases. In DNA, the CDR3 is TGCAGTGCTAGAACTTTCTCCCTGATGGCAGATACGCAGTATTTT. Its translation: CSARTFSLMADTQYF.

There are many counts of this clonotype. This chain links TRBV11-2 with TRBJ1-1, with unresolved D. Germline values: CDR1 SGHAT, CDR2 FQNNGV. This CDR3 spans 13 amino acids. Trimming stripped 3 bases from V and 4 bases from J, with 9 bases between. CDR3 in amino acids: CASSFPYGTEAFF. The CDR3 DNA is TGTGCCAGCAGCTTCCCGTACGGCACTGAAGCTTTCTTT.

This clonotype was detected many times. V gene TRBV6-4 combines with J gene TRBJ1-5; D unresolved. CDR1 and CDR2 (germline): MRHNA, SNTAGT. The CDR3 sequence is 14 residues long. V lost 3 bases and J 6 bases, leaving 12 bases between the germline ends. This CDR3 is CASSESIGVQPQHF. CDR3 DNA sequence: TGTGCCAGCAGTGAGTCCATAGGTGTTCAGCCCCAGCATTTT.

This clonotype has more than one count but fewer than ten. The V and J genes are TRBV5-1 and TRBJ2-2; 13 nucleotides agree with TRBD2. Germline V gene data show CDR1 as SGHRS and CDR2 as YFSETQ. The J segment lost 1 base and the V segment lost 4 bases, leaving 4 bases of the junction unmatched. The CDR3 spans 17 residues. Here the CDR3 reads CASSLGLAGENTGELFF. CDR3 DNA sequence: TGCGCCAGCAGCCTCGGACTAGCGGGGGAGAACACCGGGGAGCTGTTTTTT.

This clonotype has a count of ten or more. The chain uses TRBV7-9 and TRBJ1-1; unclear D gene. CDR1 is SEHNR and CDR2 is FQNEAQ in the germline V gene (reference sequence). V was pared by 4 bases and J by 3 bases, with 15 bases between. The CDR3 runs 15 residues. CDR3 residues: CASSSSAVGYTEAFF. CDR3 nucleotides: TGTGCCAGCAGCTCCTCAGCAGTCGGGTACACTGAAGCTTTCTTT.

The chain is built from TRBV11-3 and TRBJ1-1; D is uncertain. Between the trimmed V and J ends, which lost 1 base and 5 bases, there was a span of 11 bases. The CDR3 runs 14 residues. The germline V gene has CDR1 SGHNT and CDR2 YENEEA. CDR3 sequence: CASSLVPAGTEAFF. CDR3 sequence (DNA): TGTGCCAGCAGCTTAGTTCCGGCGGGTACTGAAGCTTTCTTT.

This chain links TRBV5-1 with TRBJ1-2, with D hard to call. CDR3 size: 14 residues. Germline V gene data show CDR1 as SGHRS and CDR2 as YFSETQ. With 3 bases removed from V and 4 bases from J, the gap between germline ends came to 13 bases. This chain's CDR3 is CASSSRTETYGYTF. In DNA form, the CDR3 reads TGCGCCAGCAGCTCGCGGACGGAAACCTATGGCTACACCTTC.

The chain recombines TRBV10-3 with TRBJ2-5, with a possible D match to TRBD1 (6 bases). The CDR3 loop spans 12 amino acids. Looked up from germline, CDR1 is ENHRY and CDR2 is SYGVKD. Trimming removed 8 bases from V and 4 bases from J, with 11 bases in between. The CDR3 sequence: CAIGPRGETQYF. DNA of the CDR3: TGTGCCATCGGCCCCAGGGGAGAGACCCAGTACTTC.

This clonotype was observed at least ten times. This chain links TRBV5-1 with TRBJ2-3, with TRBD2 as a possible D gene (7 bases). CDR3 size: 14 residues. The germline CDR1 and CDR2 sequences are SGHRS and YFSETQ. Trimming left V 0 bases short and J 6 bases short, with 11 bases between. The CDR3 spells CASSLAWGGDTQYF. The CDR3 DNA sequence: TGCGCCAGCAGCTTGGCCTGGGGGGGCGATACGCAGTATTTT.

The gene calls are TRBV19 and TRBJ1-5, with D possibly being TRBD1 (6 bases). Trimming removed 3 bases at V and 7 bases at J, with 13 bases between. Germline CDR1 LNHDA, CDR2 SQIVND (reference sequence). This CDR3 has 14 amino acids. The CDR3 loop reads CASSIPGTRQPQHF. The CDR3 bases are TGTGCCAGTAGTATCCCAGGGACACGGCAGCCCCAGCATTTT.

This clonotype was picked up a small number of times. The chain recombines TRBV6-5 with TRBJ2-2; the match to TRBD1 covers 10 bases. The CDR3 is 14 amino acids. Germline V lookup: CDR1 MNHEY, CDR2 SVGAGI. With V trimmed by 5 bases and J by 6 bases, 3 bases remained unmatched. The CDR3 reads CASSTTGGPGELFF. CDR3 DNA sequence: TGTGCCAGCAGTACGACAGGGGGCCCCGGGGAGCTGTTTTTT.